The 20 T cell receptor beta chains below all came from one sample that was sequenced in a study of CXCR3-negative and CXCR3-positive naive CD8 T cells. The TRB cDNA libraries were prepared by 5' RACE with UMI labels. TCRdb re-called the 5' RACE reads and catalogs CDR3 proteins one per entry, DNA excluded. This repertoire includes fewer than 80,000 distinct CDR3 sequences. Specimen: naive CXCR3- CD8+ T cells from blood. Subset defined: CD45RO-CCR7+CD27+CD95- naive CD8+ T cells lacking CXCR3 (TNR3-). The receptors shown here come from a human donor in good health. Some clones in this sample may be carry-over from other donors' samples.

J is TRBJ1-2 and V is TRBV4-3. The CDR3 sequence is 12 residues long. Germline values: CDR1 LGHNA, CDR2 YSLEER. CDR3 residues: CASSQLGGGYTF.

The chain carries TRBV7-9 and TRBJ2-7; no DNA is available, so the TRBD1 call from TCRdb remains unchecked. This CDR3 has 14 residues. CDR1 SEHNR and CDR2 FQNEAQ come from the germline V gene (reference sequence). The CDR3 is CASSLAGQGYEQYF.

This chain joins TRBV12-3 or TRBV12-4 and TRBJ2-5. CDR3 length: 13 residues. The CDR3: CASSLAPWETQYF.

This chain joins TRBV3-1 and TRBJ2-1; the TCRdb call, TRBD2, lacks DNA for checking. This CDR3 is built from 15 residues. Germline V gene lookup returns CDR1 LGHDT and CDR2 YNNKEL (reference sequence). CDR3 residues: CASSQGTSGSDEQFF.

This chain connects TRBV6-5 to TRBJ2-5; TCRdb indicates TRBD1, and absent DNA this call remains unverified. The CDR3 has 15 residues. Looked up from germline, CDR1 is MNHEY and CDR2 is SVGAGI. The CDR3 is CASSYGAGPQETQYF.

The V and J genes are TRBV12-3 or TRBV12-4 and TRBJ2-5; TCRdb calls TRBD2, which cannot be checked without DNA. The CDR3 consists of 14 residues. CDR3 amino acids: CASSLTVGRETQYF.

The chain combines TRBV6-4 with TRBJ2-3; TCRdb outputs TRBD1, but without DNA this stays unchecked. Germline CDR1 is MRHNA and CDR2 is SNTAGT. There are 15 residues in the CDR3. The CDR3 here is CASSDQKQGADTQYF.

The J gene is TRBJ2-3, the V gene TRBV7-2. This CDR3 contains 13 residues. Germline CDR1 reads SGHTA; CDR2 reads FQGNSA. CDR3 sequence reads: CASSLEGTDTQYF. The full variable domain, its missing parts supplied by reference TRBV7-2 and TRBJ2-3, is GAGVSQSPSNKVTEKGKDVELRCDPISGHTALYWYRQSLGQGLEFLIYFQGNSAPDKSGLPSDRFSAERTGGSVSTLTIQRTQQEDSAVYLCASSLEGTDTQYFGPGTRLTVL.

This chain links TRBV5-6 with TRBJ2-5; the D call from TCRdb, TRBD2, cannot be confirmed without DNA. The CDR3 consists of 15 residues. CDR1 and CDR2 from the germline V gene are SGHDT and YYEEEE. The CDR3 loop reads CASSQLAGLGETQYF.

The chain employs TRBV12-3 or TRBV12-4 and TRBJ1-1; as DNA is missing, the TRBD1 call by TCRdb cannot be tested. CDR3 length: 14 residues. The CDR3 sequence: CASRGQGMNTEAFF.

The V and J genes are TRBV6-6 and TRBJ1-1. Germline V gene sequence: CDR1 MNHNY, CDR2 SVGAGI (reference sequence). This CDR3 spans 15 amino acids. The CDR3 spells CASSYMLGGATEAFF.

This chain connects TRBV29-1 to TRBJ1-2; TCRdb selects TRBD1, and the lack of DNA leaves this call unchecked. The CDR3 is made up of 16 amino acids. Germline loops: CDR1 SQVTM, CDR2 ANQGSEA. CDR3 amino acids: CSVTPAVFGSDYGYTF. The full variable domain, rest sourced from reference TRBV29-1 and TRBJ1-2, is SAVISQKPSRDICQRGTSLTIQCQVDSQVTMMFWYRQQPGQSLTLIATANQGSEATYESGFVIDKFPISRPNLTFSTLTVSNMSPEDSSIYLCSVTPAVFGSDYGYTFGSGTRLTVV.

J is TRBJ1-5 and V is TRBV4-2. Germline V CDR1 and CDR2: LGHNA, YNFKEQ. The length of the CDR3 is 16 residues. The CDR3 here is CASSQEFVDSNQPQHF.

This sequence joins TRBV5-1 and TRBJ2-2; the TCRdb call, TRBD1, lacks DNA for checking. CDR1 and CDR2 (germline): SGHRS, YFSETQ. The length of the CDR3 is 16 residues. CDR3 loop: CASSLEVGPSTGELFF. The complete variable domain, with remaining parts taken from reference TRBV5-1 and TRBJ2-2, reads KAGVTQTPRYLIKTRGQQVTLSCSPISGHRSVSWYQQTPGQGLQFLFEYFSETQRNKGNFPGRFSGRQFSNSRSEMNVSTLELGDSALYLCASSLEVGPSTGELFFGEGSRLTVL.

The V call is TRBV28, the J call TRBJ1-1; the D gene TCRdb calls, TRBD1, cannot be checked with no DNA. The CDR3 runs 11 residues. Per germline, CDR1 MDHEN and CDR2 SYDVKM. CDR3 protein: CASILGGSAFF.

CDR3 protein: CASSQASGTGGGDTQYF. This chain links TRBV4-1 with TRBJ2-3; TCRdb selects TRBD1, and the lack of DNA leaves this call unchecked. The germline V gene encodes CDR1 MGHRA and CDR2 YSYEKL. This CDR3 has 17 amino acids.

CDR3 amino acids: CASSQPGLVDEQYF. This chain connects TRBV4-1 to TRBJ2-7; checking the TCRdb D call of TRBD2 is not possible without DNA. Germline-derived CDR1 and CDR2 are MGHRA and YSYEKL. CDR3 length: 14 amino acids.

CDR3 sequence reads: CASIGGSGEAQYF. The V call is TRBV7-6, the J call TRBJ2-5; TCRdb calls TRBD1, which cannot be checked without DNA. The CDR3 is 13 amino acids. Per the germline V gene, CDR1 is SGHVS and CDR2 is FNYEAQ.

The CDR3 is CASSLATEYIGWDQPQHF. This chain links TRBV7-9 with TRBJ1-5. The CDR3 length is 18 residues. Germline CDR1 is SEHNR and CDR2 is FQNEAQ (reference sequence). The full variable domain, completed using reference TRBV7-9 and TRBJ1-5, is DTGVSQNPRHKITKRGQNVTFRCDPISEHNRLYWYRQTLGQGPEFLTYFQNEAQLEKSRLLSDRFSAERPKGSFSTLEIQRTEQGDSAMYLCASSLATEYIGWDQPQHFGDGTRLSIL.

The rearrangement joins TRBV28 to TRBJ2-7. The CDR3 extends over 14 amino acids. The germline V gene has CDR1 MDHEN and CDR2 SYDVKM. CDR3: CASSGFLPPYEQYF.